This T cell receptor beta chain was recorded in a study of cytomegalovirus exposure and HLA in healthy donors. This clone was detected only a few times. What it binds is unknown. Use of 60 Vbeta and 13 Jbeta primers characterized the PCR. Only in-frame clones appear in the TCRdb table, and some are missing; sequencing was by immunoSEQ multiplex PCR. The data hold about 170,000 clones, with 55% to 65% observed a single time. Regarding the study as a whole: In a later analysis, TCR beta V- and J-gene trimming showed a link to a missense DCLRE1C variant.

The origin of this receptor is a man aged 35 to 55 in good health and CMV-seronegative. Sequenced material: PBMCs.

CDR3 coding DNA: TGTGCCAGCAGCTTGGGGGAGGCTGGGGCCAACGTCCTGACTTTC. Translation gives CASSLGEAGANVLTF. This chain links TRBV7-3 with TRBJ2-6; D is possibly TRBD2 (6 bases). Germline-derived CDR1 and CDR2 are SGHTA and FQGTGA. The CDR3 length is 15 residues. Trimming pared 3 bases from V and 2 bases from J, leaving 8 bases between. The full variable domain, in which reference TRBV7-3 and TRBJ2-6 provide the parts outside the CDR3, is GAGVSQTPSNKVTEKGKYVELRCDPISGHTALYWYRQSLGQGPEFLIYFQGTGAADDSGLPNDRFFAVRPEGSVSTLKIQRTERGDSAVYLCASSLGEAGANVLTFGAGSRLTVL.